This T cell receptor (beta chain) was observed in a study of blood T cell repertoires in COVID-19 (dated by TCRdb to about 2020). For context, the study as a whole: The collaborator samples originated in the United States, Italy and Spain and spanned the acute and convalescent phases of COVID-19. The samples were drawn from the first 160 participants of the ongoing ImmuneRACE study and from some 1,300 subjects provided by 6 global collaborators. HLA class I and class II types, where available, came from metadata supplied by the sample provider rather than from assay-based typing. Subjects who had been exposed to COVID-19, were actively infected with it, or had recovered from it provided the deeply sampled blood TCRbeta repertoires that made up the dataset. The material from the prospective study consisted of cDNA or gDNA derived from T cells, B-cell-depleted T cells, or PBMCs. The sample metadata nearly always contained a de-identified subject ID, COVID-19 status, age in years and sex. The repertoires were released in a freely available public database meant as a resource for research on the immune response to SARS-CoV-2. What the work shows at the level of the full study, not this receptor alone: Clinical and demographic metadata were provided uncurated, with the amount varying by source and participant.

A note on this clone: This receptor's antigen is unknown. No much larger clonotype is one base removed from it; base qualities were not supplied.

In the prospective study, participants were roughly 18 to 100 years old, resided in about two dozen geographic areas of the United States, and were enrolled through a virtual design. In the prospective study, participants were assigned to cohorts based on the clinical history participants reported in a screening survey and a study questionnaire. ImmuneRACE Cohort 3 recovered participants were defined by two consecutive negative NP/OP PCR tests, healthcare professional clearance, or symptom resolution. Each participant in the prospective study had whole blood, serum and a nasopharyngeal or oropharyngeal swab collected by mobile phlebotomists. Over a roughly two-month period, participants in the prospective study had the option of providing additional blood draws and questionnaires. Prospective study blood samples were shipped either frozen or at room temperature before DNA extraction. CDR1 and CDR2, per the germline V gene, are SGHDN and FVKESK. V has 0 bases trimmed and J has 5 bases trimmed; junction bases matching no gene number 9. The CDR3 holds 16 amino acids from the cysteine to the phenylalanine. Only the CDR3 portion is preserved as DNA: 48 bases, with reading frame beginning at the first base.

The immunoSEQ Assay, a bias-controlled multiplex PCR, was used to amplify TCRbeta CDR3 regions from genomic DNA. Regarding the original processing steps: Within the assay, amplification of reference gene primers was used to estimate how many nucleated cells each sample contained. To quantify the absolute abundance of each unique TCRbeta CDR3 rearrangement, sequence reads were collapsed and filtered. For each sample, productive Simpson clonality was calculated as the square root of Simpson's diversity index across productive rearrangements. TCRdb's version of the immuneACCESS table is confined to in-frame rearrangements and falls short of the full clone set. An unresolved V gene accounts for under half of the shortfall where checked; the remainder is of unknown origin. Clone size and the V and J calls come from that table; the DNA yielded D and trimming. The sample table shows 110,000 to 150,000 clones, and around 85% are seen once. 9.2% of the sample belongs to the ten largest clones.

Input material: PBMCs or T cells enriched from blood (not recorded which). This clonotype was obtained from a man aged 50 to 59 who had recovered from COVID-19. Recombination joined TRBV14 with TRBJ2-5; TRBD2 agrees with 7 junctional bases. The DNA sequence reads TGTGCCAGCAGCCAAGATTTGGGGACCGGGGGGGAGACCCAGTACTTC. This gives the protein CASSQDLGTGGETQYF.